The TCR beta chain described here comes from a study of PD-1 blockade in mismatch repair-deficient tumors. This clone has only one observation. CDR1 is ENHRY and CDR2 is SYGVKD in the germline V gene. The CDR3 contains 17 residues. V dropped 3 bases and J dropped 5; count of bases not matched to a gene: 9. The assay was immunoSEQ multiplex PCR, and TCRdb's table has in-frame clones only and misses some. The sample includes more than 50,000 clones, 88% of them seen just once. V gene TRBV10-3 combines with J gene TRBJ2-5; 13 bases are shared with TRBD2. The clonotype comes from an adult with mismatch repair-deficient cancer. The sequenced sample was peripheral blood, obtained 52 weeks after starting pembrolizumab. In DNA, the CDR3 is TGTGCCATCAGTGACGGACTAGCGGGAGTGGTAGGGGAGACCCAGTACTTC. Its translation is CAISDGLAGVVGETQYF.